This TCR beta chain appears in the sequencing data of a study of T-cell memory formation after mild COVID-19. Whole-study context: There were largely donor-specific TCR clusters.

Constant-segment primers and 5'RACE yielded cDNA libraries for TCR alpha and TCR beta, each carrying sample barcodes and UMIs. One entry per CDR3 protein results from TCRdb running MiXCR on the 5' RACE reads. The data contain fewer than 700,000 distinct CDR3 sequences, less than 25% of them singletons. The CDR3 has 15 amino acids. Trimming cost V 2 bases and J 6 bases; bases outside gene matches: 5. CDR1 and CDR2 (germline): SGHVS, FNYEAQ. A word on this clonotype: Its antigen remains unknown.

Regarding the study as a whole: Most CD4+ clones that shrank were in CM and EM, while CD8+ ones turned up in EMRA. Some clones that responded were present in memory (sampled pre-infection), which suggests cross-reactive memory joined.

The sequencing input was PBMCs or a T cell subset sorted from them (not recorded which). This TCR came from an adult woman who had mild COVID-19 (a few samples of this study predate the infection). Cell type and time point are not known. This chain joins TRBV7-6 and TRBJ1-4; 8 positions match TRBD1. The CDR3 loop is CASSLRYRGDEKLFF. The CDR3 coding sequence is TGTGCCAGCAGCTTAAGATACAGGGGGGATGAAAAACTGTTTTTT. The complete variable domain, with remaining parts taken from reference TRBV7-6 and TRBJ1-4, reads GAGVSQSPRYKVTKRGQDVALRCDPISGHVSLYWYRQALGQGPEFLTYFNYEAQQDKSGLPNDRFSAERPEGSISTLTIQRTEQRDSAMYRCASSLRYRGDEKLFFGSGTQLSVL.